The 10 T cell receptor beta chains below were found in one sample sequenced in a study of T cell clonotyping in hematopoietic cell transplantation. Libraries were prepared by immunoSEQ multiplex PCR; TCRdb keeps only in-frame clonotypes and omits some of them. The sample records about 5,600 clones, approximately 72% being singletons. The starting material was PBMCs, obtained 180 days after allogeneic stem cell transplant. These receptors all stem from a male patient aged 50 to 59 who had an allogeneic stem cell transplant from an unrelated donor, so the T cells may come from the graft donor. Some clones in this sample may be carry-over from other donors' samples.

The V and J genes are TRBV7-2 and TRBJ1-5, with 9 positions matching TRBD1. The CDR3 covers 15 residues. Germline loops: CDR1 SGHTA, CDR2 FQGNSA. V shed 5 bases and J 4 bases; nucleotides not matched to a gene: 6. This CDR3 is CASSPGTGRNQPQHF. The CDR3 DNA is TGTGCCAGCAGCCCGGGGACAGGGAGAAATCAGCCCCAGCATTTT.

The chain employs TRBV29-1 and TRBJ2-5; D assignment may be TRBD1 or TRBD2 (6 bases each). This CDR3 region has 12 residues. In germline, CDR1 is SQVTM, CDR2 ANQGSEA. Between the trimmed V and J ends, which lost 4 bases and 4 bases, there was a span of 10 bases. The CDR3, as DNA: TGCAGCGTTGGGACGGGGGCAGAGACCCAGTACTTC. This gives the protein CSVGTGAETQYF.

This clone was counted a few times. V and J are TRBV27 and TRBJ2-7; possibly TRBD2 for D (6 bases). CDR3 length: 14 amino acids. Trimming removed 2 bases at V and 6 bases at J, with 14 bases between. Germline V gives CDR1 MNHEY, CDR2 SMNVEV (reference sequence). CDR3 sequence: CASSLGREMGEQYF. The CDR3 coding sequence is TGTGCCAGCAGTTTAGGGCGGGAAATGGGCGAGCAGTACTTC.

CDR3 nucleotides: TGTGCCAGCAGCATCCGACAGGCAGGTAGAAACACCATATATTTT. It yields the protein CASSIRQAGRNTIYF. V usage is TRBV13 and J usage is TRBJ1-3, with TRBD1 as a possible D gene (6 bases). Trimming cost V 5 bases and J 5 bases, with 16 bases left between them. Germline V CDR1 and CDR2: PRHDT, FYEKMQ (reference sequence). The CDR3 covers 15 residues.

This clone was seen once. The chain recombines TRBV30 with TRBJ1-2, with a weak D call TRBD1 (6 bases). The germline CDR1 and CDR2 sequences are GTSNPN and SVGIG (reference sequence). This CDR3 region has 15 residues. V shed 5 bases and J shed 5 bases, with 21 bases lying between them. The CDR3 DNA follows: TGTGCCTGGCGCTTCGGGCGGGGGCTCGGGTATGGCTACACCTTC. The encoded protein is CAWRFGRGLGYGYTF.

This clone has just a few counts. V and J are TRBV30 and TRBJ1-6; 7 bases are a match to TRBD1. CDR3 size: 14 residues. CDR1 is GTSNPN, CDR2 SVGIG, per germline (reference sequence). The ends lost 1 base at V and 7 bases at J; junction bases unmatched: 4. In DNA, the CDR3 is TGTGCCTGGAGTGCCGGACAGGACAATTCACCCCTCCACTTT. Its protein product is CAWSAGQDNSPLHF.

V gene TRBV19 combines with J gene TRBJ1-5; a possible D gene is TRBD1 (6 bases). From germline, CDR1 is LNHDA and CDR2 SQIVND (reference sequence). V gave up 6 bases and J gave up 4 bases, with 31 bases separating them. This CDR3 has 20 residues. DNA for the CDR3: TGTGCCAGTAGATCCCGCGGGCAAGGGTGGACAGTCAACGCAAATCAGCCCCAGCATTTT. Protein sequence: CASRSRGQGWTVNANQPQHF.

The V gene is TRBV5-1, the J gene TRBJ1-2; 7 bases fit TRBD1. V lost 4 bases and J lost 1; bases outside the gene matches: 1. CDR3 length: 13 amino acids. Germline V gene data show CDR1 as SGHRS and CDR2 as YFSETQ. The CDR3: CASSGDSNYGYTF. DNA of the CDR3: TGCGCCAGCAGCGGGGACAGTAACTATGGCTACACCTTC.

This clone occurred once. The chain recombines TRBV6-5 with TRBJ2-1, with 9 bases aligning to TRBD2. The CDR3 sequence is 14 residues long. V lost 3 bases and J lost 4; bases outside the gene matches: 1. In germline, CDR1 is MNHEY, CDR2 SVGAGI. The CDR3 region has the DNA TGTGCCAGCAGTTATGGACTAGCGTACAATGAGCAGTTCTTC. Its protein is CASSYGLAYNEQFF.

The chain carries TRBV5-1 and TRBJ2-2; TRBD1 might be the D (6 bases). V was shortened by 6 bases and J by 3 bases, with 12 bases between the two germline ends. CDR3 length: 14 residues. Germline CDR1 SGHRS, CDR2 YFSETQ. Written as DNA, the CDR3 is TGCGCCAGCACCAGGACAGTGGACACCGGGGAGCTGTTTTTT. It codes for CASTRTVDTGELFF. The full variable domain, completed using reference TRBV5-1 and TRBJ2-2, is KAGVTQTPRYLIKTRGQQVTLSCSPISGHRSVSWYQQTPGQGLQFLFEYFSETQRNKGNFPGRFSGRQFSNSRSEMNVSTLELGDSALYLCASTRTVDTGELFFGEGSRLTVL.